The next 17 T cell receptor beta chains were all read from a single sample in a study of regulatory T cells in long-lasting Graves disease. For TCR beta, libraries came from iRepertoire HTBI primers and Arm-PCR of CDR3 regions. TCRdb re-called the multiplex PCR reads with MiXCR, one entry per CDR3 protein. The sample holds about 310,000 distinct CDR3 sequences, more than 20% seen once. Time point given: persistent/refractory GD, antithyroid drugs over 5 years with positive TRAb. There was RNA extracted from PBMCs, and the TCR library was made from it. Sequenced material: peripheral blood mononuclear cells (PBMCs), taken when the disease was refractory, from a patient treated with antithyroid drugs. The source of these receptors is a female donor with Graves disease.

The chain combines TRBV20-1 with TRBJ1-5; TRBD1 matches at 7 bases. Germline V gene sequence: CDR1 DFQATT, CDR2 SNEGSKA (reference sequence). This CDR3 is 12 amino acids long. V lost 4 bases and J lost 5; bases outside the gene matches: 2. The CDR3 loop reads CSATTGDQPQHF. The CDR3 bases are TGCAGTGCTACTACAGGGGATCAGCCCCAGCATTTT.

The CDR3 region has the DNA TGTGCCAGCAGGACGCTGACAGGCTCCTACGAGCAGTACTTC. Amino acids: CASRTLTGSYEQYF. The gene calls are TRBV6-1 and TRBJ2-7; the D gene is possibly TRBD1 (6 bases). The CDR3 is 14 residues long. Germline CDR1 and CDR2: MNHNS and SASEGT. V lost 6 bases and J 0 bases, leaving 12 bases between the germline ends.

Many counts were recorded for this clonotype. The J gene is TRBJ1-1, the V gene TRBV28; 7 bases map to TRBD1. Germline CDR1 is MDHEN and CDR2 is SYDVKM. This CDR3 has 15 amino acids. V was clipped by 8 bases and J by 1 base; unmatched bases: 10. The CDR3 DNA follows: TGTGCCAGCGGCTACAGGGGCGGGGGGAACACTGAAGCTTTCTTT. Amino acid sequence: CASGYRGGGNTEAFF. Full variable domain (missing parts from reference TRBV28 and TRBJ1-1): DVKVTQSSRYLVKRTGEKVFLECVQDMDHENMFWYRQDPGLGLRLIYFSYDVKMKEKGDIPEGYSVSREKKERFSLILESASTNQTSMYLCASGYRGGGNTEAFFGQGTRLTVV.

The V gene is TRBV7-6, the J gene TRBJ2-5, with D possibly TRBD2 on 6 matching bases. With 5 bases removed from V and 2 bases from J, the gap between germline ends came to 12 bases. CDR3 length equals 14 residues. Looked up from germline, CDR1 is SGHVS and CDR2 is FNYEAQ. The CDR3 protein is CASSQAGGQETQYF. The CDR3 DNA sequence: TGTGCCAGCAGCCAAGCGGGCGGACAAGAGACCCAGTACTTC.

The V call is TRBV5-1, the J call TRBJ2-6, with 7 bases fitting TRBD2. Per the germline V gene, CDR1 is SGHRS and CDR2 is YFSETQ. CDR3 size: 16 residues. The junction had 5 bases not matched to a gene; V was cut back by 4 bases and J by 1 base. CDR3 protein: CASSPREVSGANVLTF. The CDR3, as DNA: TGCGCCAGCAGCCCCCGGGAGGTTTCTGGGGCCAACGTCCTGACTTTC. Variable domain in full (rest from reference TRBV5-1 and TRBJ2-6): KAGVTQTPRYLIKTRGQQVTLSCSPISGHRSVSWYQQTPGQGLQFLFEYFSETQRNKGNFPGRFSGRQFSNSRSEMNVSTLELGDSALYLCASSPREVSGANVLTFGAGSRLTVL.

The chain carries TRBV28 and TRBJ2-3, with 12 bases identical to TRBD2. V lost 4 bases, J lost 0 bases, and 5 bases stayed unmatched. Germline CDR1 reads MDHEN; CDR2 reads SYDVKM. CDR3 length equals 17 residues. The CDR3 DNA is TGTGCCAGCAGTTCGACCGGGACTAGCGGGAGCACAGATACGCAGTATTTT. This gives the protein CASSSTGTSGSTDTQYF. Using reference TRBV28 and TRBJ2-3 for the parts outside the CDR3, the full variable domain is DVKVTQSSRYLVKRTGEKVFLECVQDMDHENMFWYRQDPGLGLRLIYFSYDVKMKEKGDIPEGYSVSREKKERFSLILESASTNQTSMYLCASSSTGTSGSTDTQYFGPGTRLTVL.

This clonotype turned up a few times. The chain employs TRBV20-1 and TRBJ2-2; TRBD1 matches at 8 bases. CDR1 and CDR2 from the germline V gene are DFQATT and SNEGSKA (reference sequence). The junction had 7 bases not matched to a gene; V was cut back by 3 bases and J by 4 bases. The CDR3 is 15 amino acids. The CDR3 DNA is TGCAGTGCTAGTAAGCAGGGGGCCTCCACCGGGGAGCTGTTTTTT. Residues: CSASKQGASTGELFF.

The sample holds many counts of this clonotype. The chain uses TRBV28 and TRBJ1-2, with D unclear. Trimming shortened V by 2 bases and J by 4 bases, and 8 bases separated the two germline ends. The CDR3 is 13 residues long. The germline gives CDR1 MDHEN, CDR2 SYDVKM. For the CDR3, the DNA is TGTGCCAGCAGTTTAGAGGATACCTATGGCTACACCTTC. It translates to CASSLEDTYGYTF.

This chain links TRBV28 with TRBJ1-2; TRBD1 matches 9 bases. V lost 7 bases, J lost 1 base, and 13 bases stayed unmatched. Germline V lookup: CDR1 MDHEN, CDR2 SYDVKM. The length of the CDR3 is 17 residues. CDR3 loop: CASNQPGTGPFNYGYTF. For the CDR3, the DNA is TGTGCCAGCAACCAACCGGGGACAGGGCCTTTTAACTATGGCTACACCTTC.

This clonotype was detected only a few times. The chain links TRBV6-2 or TRBV6-3 to TRBJ2-5, with D perhaps matching TRBD1 (6 bases). The germline V and J ends were trimmed by 0 bases and 1 base, with 9 bases remaining between them. From germline, CDR1 is MNHEY and CDR2 SVGEGT. This CDR3 has 15 amino acids. DNA for the CDR3: TGTGCCAGCAGTTACTCGGGACACCTCCAAGAGACCCAGTACTTC. This codes for CASSYSGHLQETQYF.

This clonotype was recorded a few times. The rearrangement uses TRBV5-1 and TRBJ2-7, with D possibly being TRBD1 (5 bases). V lost 0 bases and J lost 4, with 14 bases in between. This CDR3 is 15 amino acids long. The germline V gene encodes CDR1 SGHRS and CDR2 YFSETQ. CDR3 protein: CASSLDQGGFYEQYF. The CDR3 DNA follows: TGCGCCAGCAGCTTGGACCAGGGTGGGTTTTACGAGCAGTACTTC. Filled out from reference TRBV5-1 and TRBJ2-7, the complete variable domain reads KAGVTQTPRYLIKTRGQQVTLSCSPISGHRSVSWYQQTPGQGLQFLFEYFSETQRNKGNFPGRFSGRQFSNSRSEMNVSTLELGDSALYLCASSLDQGGFYEQYFGPGTRLTVT.

This clonotype was observed at least ten times. J is TRBJ2-3 and V is TRBV7-3; maybe TRBD1 (6 bases). This CDR3 region has 12 residues. Germline V gene lookup returns CDR1 SGHTA and CDR2 FQGTGA. V gave up 8 bases and J gave up 5 bases, with 11 bases separating them. DNA of the CDR3: TGTGCCAGCGCAGGGGTGGGAGATACGCAGTATTTT. Amino acids: CASAGVGDTQYF.

This sequence joins TRBV20-1 and TRBJ2-5; D could derive from TRBD1 or TRBD2 (5 bases each). The ends were cut back, 5 bases at V and 5 bases at J, with 12 bases in the middle. Germline V CDR1 and CDR2: DFQATT, SNEGSKA (reference sequence). The CDR3 has 12 residues. Here the CDR3 DNA reads TGCAGTGCTTTGGGGGATCCTGAGACCCAGTACTTC. It translates to CSALGDPETQYF.

In this sample, this clonotype turned up a few times. This chain joins TRBV20-1 and TRBJ2-7; weak D call: TRBD1 (6 bases). V lost 1 base and J lost 6, with 19 bases in between. CDR1 is DFQATT and CDR2 is SNEGSKA in the germline V gene (reference sequence). This CDR3 spans 15 amino acids. In DNA, the CDR3 is TGCAGTGCTAGAGGGTCACCGGGGACACCTCTCGAGCAGTACTTC. It translates to CSARGSPGTPLEQYF.

The gene calls are TRBV7-9 and TRBJ1-3, with D possibly TRBD1 on 5 matching bases. V dropped 1 base and J dropped 3 bases, with 7 bases sitting between them. The CDR3 sequence is 14 residues long. Germline CDR1 and CDR2: SEHNR and FQNEAQ (reference sequence). As DNA, the CDR3 is TGTGCCAGCAGCTTAGGCACAGGTGGAAACACCATATATTTT. This translates into CASSLGTGGNTIYF.

This clonotype occurred many times. V is TRBV4-1 and J is TRBJ2-5, with D perhaps being TRBD1 or TRBD2 (6 bases each). Trimming cost V 4 bases and J 5 bases, with 11 bases left between them. The germline gives CDR1 MGHRA, CDR2 YSYEKL. This CDR3 spans 13 amino acids. The CDR3 here is CASSRLGGETQYF. In DNA, the CDR3 is TGCGCCAGCAGCCGACTAGGGGGTGAGACCCAGTACTTC.

The chain carries TRBV19 and TRBJ2-7; D tentatively fits TRBD1 or TRBD2 (5 bases each). V was clipped by 6 bases and J by 2 bases, with 11 bases between them. The V gene's germline CDR1 is LNHDA and CDR2 SQIVND (reference sequence). CDR3 size: 13 residues. The DNA of the CDR3 is TGTGCCAGTAGCGTACAGGAGGCCTACGAGCAGTACTTC. Translation: CASSVQEAYEQYF.